This T cell receptor beta chain was identified in a study of blood T cell repertoires in COVID-19. Germline assignment: CDR1 MNHEY and CDR2 SVGAGI. V shed 6 bases, J shed 6 bases, and the junction held 4 bases outside the gene matches. This CDR3 has 14 amino acids. Seattle enrolled patients during active infection and tracked them longitudinally. In the authors' methods: Estimates of nucleated cell counts were drawn from the amplification of reference gene primers. Repertoires were generated with immunoSEQ multiplex PCR, while TCRdb's copy carries only in-frame clones and drops some. The DNA gave D and trimming, while V, J and clone size come from that table. The sample comprises approximately 210,000 clones, 70% to 90% of which are singletons, and around 0.93% rests with the top ten.

Sequencing used peripheral blood. The chain is built from TRBV6-5 and TRBJ2-2, with 10 bases fitting TRBD1. This TCR came from a man between 60 and 75 years old with COVID-19, enrolled during active disease. The CDR3 DNA reads as TGTGCCAGCAGGCTCGGACAGGGGGCCGGGGAGCTGTTTTTT. Amino acids: CASRLGQGAGELFF.